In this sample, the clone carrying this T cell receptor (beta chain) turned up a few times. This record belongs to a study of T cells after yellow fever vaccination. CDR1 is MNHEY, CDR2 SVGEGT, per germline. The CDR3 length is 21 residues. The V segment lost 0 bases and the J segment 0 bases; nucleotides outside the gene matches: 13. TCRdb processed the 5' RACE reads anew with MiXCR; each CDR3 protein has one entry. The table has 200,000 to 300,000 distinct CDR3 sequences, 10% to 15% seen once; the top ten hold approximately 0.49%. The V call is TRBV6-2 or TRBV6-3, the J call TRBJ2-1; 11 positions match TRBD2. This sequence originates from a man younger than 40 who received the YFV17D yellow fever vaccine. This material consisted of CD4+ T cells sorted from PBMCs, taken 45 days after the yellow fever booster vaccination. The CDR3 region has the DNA TGTGCCAGCAGTTACTCGGGGGGTGGTACTAGCGGGGGAAGCTCCTACAATGAGCAGTTCTTC. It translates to CASSYSGGGTSGGSSYNEQFF.